The rows below give T cell receptor beta chains drawn from one sample of a study of T-cell reconstitution after alpha-beta-depleted transplantation in children. TCRdb reprocessed the PCR reads with MiXCR, giving one entry per CDR3 protein. The repertoire holds 250,000 to 300,000 distinct CDR3 sequences, with roughly a tenth as singletons. The source material was PBMCs, sampled before TCRalphabeta/CD19-depleted stem cell transplant. These receptors all stem from a boy under three years old with acute myeloid leukemia, due to receive a stem cell transplant. The CDR3 runs from the conserved cysteine through the conserved F or W. A D gene is named only where the DNA matches it firmly. Clone size is shown for a subset of rows, as once, few, many or a class of expanded clone.

TRBV7-2,TRBJ2-7,many,NA,TGTGCCAGCAGCGTCCAGGGGAGCTCCTACGAGCAGTACTTC,CASSVQGSSYEQYF
TRBV5-1,TRBJ2-3,few,NA,TGCGCCAGCAGCGGGGGACTCCTCCGAGGCACAGATACGCAGTATTTT,CASSGGLLRGTDTQYF
TRBV5-8,TRBJ2-7,few,TRBD2,TGTGCCAGCAGCTTGCATAGCGGGACCTACGAGCAGTACTTC,CASSLHSGTYEQYF
TRBV7-3,TRBJ2-6,NA,NA,TGTGCCAGCAGCTTGGTACTGCCAAACTCTGGGGCCAACGTCCTGACTTTC,CASSLVLPNSGANVLTF
TRBV5-1,TRBJ2-2,many,NA,TGCGCCAGCAGCTTGTCAGGGACATCGAACACCGGGGAGCTGTTTTTT,CASSLSGTSNTGELFF
TRBV4-3,TRBJ2-2,many,NA,TGCGCCAGCAGCCAAGATCTTAGGGGGGCGCAGGTCGGGGAGCTGTTTTTT,CASSQDLRGAQVGELFF
TRBV5-4,TRBJ2-7,NA,NA,TGTGCCAGCAGCCCTGGGGACCTCTCCTACGAGCAGTACTTC,CASSPGDLSYEQYF
TRBV11-3,TRBJ1-2,few,NA,TGTGCCAGCAGCTTCATGTACGGGGTACGGGACTATGGCTACACCTTC,CASSFMYGVRDYGYTF
TRBV5-1,TRBJ1-3,few,NA,TGCGCCAGCAGCTTGCTCGGACTATCTGGAAACACCATATATTTT,CASSLLGLSGNTIYF
TRBV28,TRBJ2-1,NA,TRBD2,TGTGCCAGCAGTTTAGAAGCGGGGGGGAATGAGCAGTTCTTC,CASSLEAGGNEQFF
TRBV19,TRBJ2-1,few,TRBD2,TGTGCCAGTAGTTTTGGACTAGCGCACTACAATGAGCAGTTCTTC,CASSFGLAHYNEQFF
TRBV7-8,TRBJ2-7,few,NA,TGTGCCAGCGGTACTGGACGTTTGATCTCCTACGAGCAGTACTTC,CASGTGRLISYEQYF
TRBV28,TRBJ2-1,few,TRBD2,TGTGCCAGCAGTTTAGAGGGACTAGCGGGAGGGCTAATGGTCAATGAGCAGTTCTTC,CASSLEGLAGGLMVNEQFF
TRBV20-1,TRBJ2-3,NA,NA,TGCAGCGCTACTAAAAGGAGGGGAGATTCGCAGTATTTT,CSATKRRGDSQYF
TRBV30,TRBJ2-3,NA,TRBD2,TGTGCCTGGAGTCTATCTAGCGGGGGGATCGCAGATACGCAGTATTTT,CAWSLSSGGIADTQYF
TRBV4-3,TRBJ2-2,many,NA,TGCGCCAGCAGCCAGGGATATAGACAGAGCACCGGGGAGCTGTTTTTT,CASSQGYRQSTGELFF
TRBV5-8,TRBJ2-1,NA,TRBD1,TGTGCCAGCAGCTTCGCCGGGACAGGGAACAATGAGCAGTTCTTC,CASSFAGTGNNEQFF
TRBV2,TRBJ1-2,few,NA,TGTGCCAGCAGCGCCGAATTTGACTATGGCTACACCTTC,CASSAEFDYGYTF
TRBV7-3,TRBJ2-3,NA,NA,TGTGCCAGCAGCTTAAAGTATAGGACAGATACGCAGTATTTT,CASSLKYRTDTQYF
TRBV28,TRBJ2-1,many,TRBD1,TGTGCCAGCAGCCTCGACAGGGCCCCCTACAATGAGCAGTTCTTC,CASSLDRAPYNEQFF
TRBV5-1,TRBJ1-2,many,NA,TGCGCCAGCAGCTTGTGGTCGGGGGTCTATGGCTACACCTTC,CASSLWSGVYGYTF
TRBV6-4,TRBJ2-3,NA,TRBD2,TGTGCCAGCAGTGCCGGGACTAACACAGATACGCAGTATTTT,CASSAGTNTDTQYF